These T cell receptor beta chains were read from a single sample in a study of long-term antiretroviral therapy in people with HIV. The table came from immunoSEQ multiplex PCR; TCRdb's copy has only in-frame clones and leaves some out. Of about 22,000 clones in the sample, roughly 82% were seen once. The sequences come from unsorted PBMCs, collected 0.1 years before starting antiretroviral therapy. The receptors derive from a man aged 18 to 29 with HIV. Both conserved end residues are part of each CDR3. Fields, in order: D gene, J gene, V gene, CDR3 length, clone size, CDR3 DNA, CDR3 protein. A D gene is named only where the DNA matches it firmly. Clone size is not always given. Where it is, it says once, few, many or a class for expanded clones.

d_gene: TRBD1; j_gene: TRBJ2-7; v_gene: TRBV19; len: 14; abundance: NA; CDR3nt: TGTGCCAGTAGCTCCGGGACAGCCATCCACGAGCAGTACTTC; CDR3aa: CASSSGTAIHEQYF
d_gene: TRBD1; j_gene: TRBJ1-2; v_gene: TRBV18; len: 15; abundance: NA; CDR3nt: TGTGCCAGCTCACCGGAGACAGGGACGGACTATGGCTACACCTTC; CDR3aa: CASSPETGTDYGYTF
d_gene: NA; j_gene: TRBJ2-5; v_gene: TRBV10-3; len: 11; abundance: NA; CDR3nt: TGTGCCATCAGTGGGTATGGGACCCAGTACTTC; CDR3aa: CAISGYGTQYF
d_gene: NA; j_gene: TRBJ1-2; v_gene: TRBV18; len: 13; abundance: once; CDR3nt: TGTGCCAGCTCACCAGGGGAATACTATGGCTACACCTTC; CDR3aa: CASSPGEYYGYTF
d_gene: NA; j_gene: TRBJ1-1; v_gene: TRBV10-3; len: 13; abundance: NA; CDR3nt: TGTGCCATCAGCGGCAGGGTTGACACTGAAGCTTTCTTT; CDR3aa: CAISGRVDTEAFF
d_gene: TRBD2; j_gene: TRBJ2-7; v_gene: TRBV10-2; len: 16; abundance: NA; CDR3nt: TGCGCCAGCAGACCCGGGACTAGCGGGGGGACCTACGAGCAGTACTTC; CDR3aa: CASRPGTSGGTYEQYF
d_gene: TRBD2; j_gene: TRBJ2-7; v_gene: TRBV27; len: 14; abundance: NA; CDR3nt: TGTGCCAGCAGTTTTGGCGGGGGGGCCTACGAGCAGTACTTC; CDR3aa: CASSFGGGAYEQYF
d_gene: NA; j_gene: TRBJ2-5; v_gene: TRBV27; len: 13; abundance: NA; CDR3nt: TGTGCCAGCAGTTTATCCACCCAAAAGACCCAGTACTTC; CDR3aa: CASSLSTQKTQYF
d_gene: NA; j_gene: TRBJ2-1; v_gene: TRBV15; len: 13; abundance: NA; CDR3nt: TGTGCCACCAGCAGCCCGGGGAACAATGAGCAGTTCTTC; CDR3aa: CATSSPGNNEQFF
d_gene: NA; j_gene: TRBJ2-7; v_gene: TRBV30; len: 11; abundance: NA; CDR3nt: TGTGCCTGGAGTGGGTCCTACGAGCAGTACTTC; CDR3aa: CAWSGSYEQYF
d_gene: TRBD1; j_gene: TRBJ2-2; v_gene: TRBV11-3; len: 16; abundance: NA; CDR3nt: TGTGCCAGCAGCTTTTGGACAGGGGTGGACACCGGGGAGCTGTTTTTT; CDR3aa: CASSFWTGVDTGELFF
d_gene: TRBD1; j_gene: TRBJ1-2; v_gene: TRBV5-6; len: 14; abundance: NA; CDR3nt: TGTGCCAGCAGGGAAACAGGGGGTAACTATGGCTACACCTTC; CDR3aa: CASRETGGNYGYTF